This TCR beta chain was obtained from a study of OX40 agonist ivuxolimab in advanced cancers. Study context: Every 2 weeks, patients got intravenous ivuxolimab at one of six dose levels (0.01-10 mg/kg).

Clones were sequenced by immunoSEQ multiplex PCR, and TCRdb holds only the in-frame ones, with some missing. The data contain some 100,000 clones, approximately 90% of them singletons. In germline, CDR1 is SGHTA, CDR2 FQGNSA. The CDR3 consists of 14 residues. V shed 5 bases, J shed 4 bases, and the junction held 5 bases outside the gene matches. The sequence derives from an adult with an advanced solid tumor such as melanoma, head and neck, liver or kidney cancer. V usage is TRBV7-2 and J usage is TRBJ1-3, with 7 bases matching TRBD1. The sample was CD4+ or CD8+ T cells sorted from blood, taken in a trial of the OX40 agonist ivuxolimab. CDR3 protein: CASSQGGYGNTIYF. The CDR3 region has the DNA TGTGCCAGCAGCCAGGGGGGTTACGGAAACACCATATATTTT.